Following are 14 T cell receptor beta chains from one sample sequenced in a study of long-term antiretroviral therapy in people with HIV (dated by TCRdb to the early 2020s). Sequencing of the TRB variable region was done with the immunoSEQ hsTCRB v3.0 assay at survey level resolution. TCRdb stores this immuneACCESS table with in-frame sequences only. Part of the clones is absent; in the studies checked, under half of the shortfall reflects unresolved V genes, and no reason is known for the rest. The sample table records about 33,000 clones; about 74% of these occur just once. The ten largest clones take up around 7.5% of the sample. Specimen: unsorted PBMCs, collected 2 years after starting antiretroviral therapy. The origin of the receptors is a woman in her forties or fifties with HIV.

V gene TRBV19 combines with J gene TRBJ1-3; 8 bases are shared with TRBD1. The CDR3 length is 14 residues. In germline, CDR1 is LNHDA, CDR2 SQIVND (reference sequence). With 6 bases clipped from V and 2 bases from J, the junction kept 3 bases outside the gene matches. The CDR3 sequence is CASSPTGAGNTIYF. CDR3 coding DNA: TGTGCCAGTAGCCCGACAGGGGCTGGAAACACCATATATTTT.

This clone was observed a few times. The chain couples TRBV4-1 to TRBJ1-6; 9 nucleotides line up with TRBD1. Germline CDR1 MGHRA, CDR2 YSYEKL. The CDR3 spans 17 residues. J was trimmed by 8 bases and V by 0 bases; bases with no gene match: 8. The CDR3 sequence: CASSQEGQGERDSPLHF. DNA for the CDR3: TGCGCCAGCAGCCAAGAGGGACAGGGAGAAAGGGATTCACCCCTCCACTTT.

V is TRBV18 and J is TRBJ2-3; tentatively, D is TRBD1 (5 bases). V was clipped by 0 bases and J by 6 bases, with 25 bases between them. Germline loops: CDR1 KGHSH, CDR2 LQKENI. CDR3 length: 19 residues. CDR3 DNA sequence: TGTGCCAGCTCACCACCGGTTTTAGGACAAATGGGAAATAGGGATACGCAGTATTTT. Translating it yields CASSPPVLGQMGNRDTQYF.

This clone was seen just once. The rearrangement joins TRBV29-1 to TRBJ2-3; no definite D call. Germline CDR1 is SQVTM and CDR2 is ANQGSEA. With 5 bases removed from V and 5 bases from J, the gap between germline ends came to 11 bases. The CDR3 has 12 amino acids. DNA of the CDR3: TGCAGCGTTAGACCGCCAGGAGATACGCAGTATTTT. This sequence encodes CSVRPPGDTQYF.

CDR3 region: CASSPTASSGNTIYF. In nucleotides, the CDR3 is TGCGCCAGCAGCCCCACCGCGAGCTCTGGAAACACCATATATTTT. V is TRBV5-1 and J is TRBJ1-3; D is ambiguous. Looked up from germline, CDR1 is SGHRS and CDR2 is YFSETQ. Trimming stripped 4 bases from V and 0 bases from J, with 11 bases between. The CDR3 runs to 15 residues.

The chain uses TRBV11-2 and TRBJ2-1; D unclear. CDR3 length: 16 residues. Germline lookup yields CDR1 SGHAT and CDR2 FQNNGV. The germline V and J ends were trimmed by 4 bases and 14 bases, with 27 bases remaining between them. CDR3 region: CASSSLGSNSVLIKFF. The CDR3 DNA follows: TGTGCCAGCAGCTCCTTGGGTTCCAATTCAGTCTTGATCAAGTTCTTC.

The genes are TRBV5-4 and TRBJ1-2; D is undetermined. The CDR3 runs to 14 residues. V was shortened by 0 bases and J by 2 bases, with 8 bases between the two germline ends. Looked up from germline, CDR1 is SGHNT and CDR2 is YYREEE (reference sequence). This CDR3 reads CASSLAVDNYGYTF. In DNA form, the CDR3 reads TGTGCCAGCAGCTTGGCTGTTGACAACTATGGCTACACCTTC.

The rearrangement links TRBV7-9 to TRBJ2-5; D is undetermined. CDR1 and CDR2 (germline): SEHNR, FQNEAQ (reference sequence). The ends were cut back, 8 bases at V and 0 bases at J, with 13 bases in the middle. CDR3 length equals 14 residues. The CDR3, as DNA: TGTGCCAGCGGTGCCTTGCTAGACCAAGAGACCCAGTACTTC. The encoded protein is CASGALLDQETQYF. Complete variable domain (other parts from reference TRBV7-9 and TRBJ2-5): DTGVSQNPRHKITKRGQNVTFRCDPISEHNRLYWYRQTLGQGPEFLTYFQNEAQLEKSRLLSDRFSAERPKGSFSTLEIQRTEQGDSAMYLCASGALLDQETQYFGPGTRLLVL.

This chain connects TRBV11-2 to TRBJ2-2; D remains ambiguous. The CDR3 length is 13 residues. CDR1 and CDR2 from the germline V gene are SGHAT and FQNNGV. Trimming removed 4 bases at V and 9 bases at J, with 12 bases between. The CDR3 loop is CASSSLGVWELFF. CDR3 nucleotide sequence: TGTGCCAGCAGCTCCCTTGGGGTATGGGAGCTGTTTTTT. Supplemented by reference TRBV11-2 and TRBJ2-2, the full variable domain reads EAGVAQSPRYKIIEKRQSVAFWCNPISGHATLYWYQQILGQGPKLLIQFQNNGVVDDSQLPKDRFSAERLKGVDSTLKIQPAKLEDSAVYLCASSSLGVWELFFGEGSRLTVL.

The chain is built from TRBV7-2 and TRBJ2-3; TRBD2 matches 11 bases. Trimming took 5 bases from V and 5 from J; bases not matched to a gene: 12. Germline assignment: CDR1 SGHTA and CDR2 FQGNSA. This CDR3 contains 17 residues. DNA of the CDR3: TGTGCCAGCAGCCACAAGGCCTCTAGCGGGGGGATAGATACGCAGTATTTT. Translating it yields CASSHKASSGGIDTQYF.

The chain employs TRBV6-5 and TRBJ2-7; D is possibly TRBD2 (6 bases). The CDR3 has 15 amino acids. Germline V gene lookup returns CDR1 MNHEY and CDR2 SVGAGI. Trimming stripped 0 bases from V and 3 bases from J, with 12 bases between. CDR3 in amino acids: CASSYSGLLNYEQYF. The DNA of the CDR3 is TGTGCCAGCAGTTACTCGGGACTCCTAAACTACGAGCAGTACTTC.

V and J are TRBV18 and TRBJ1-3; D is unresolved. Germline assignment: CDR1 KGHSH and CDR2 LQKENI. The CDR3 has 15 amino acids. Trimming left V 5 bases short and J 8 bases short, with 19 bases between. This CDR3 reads CASSGEDLRLDTIYF. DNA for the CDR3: TGTGCCAGCTCAGGGGAAGATCTACGCTTAGACACCATATATTTT.

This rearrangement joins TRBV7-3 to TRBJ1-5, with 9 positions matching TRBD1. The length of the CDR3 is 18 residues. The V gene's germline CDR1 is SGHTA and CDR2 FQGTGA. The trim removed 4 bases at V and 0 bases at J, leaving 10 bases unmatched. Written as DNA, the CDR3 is TGTGCCAGCAGCTACGGGACAGGGAGGGCCTTTAGCAATCAGCCCCAGCATTTT. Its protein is CASSYGTGRAFSNQPQHF.

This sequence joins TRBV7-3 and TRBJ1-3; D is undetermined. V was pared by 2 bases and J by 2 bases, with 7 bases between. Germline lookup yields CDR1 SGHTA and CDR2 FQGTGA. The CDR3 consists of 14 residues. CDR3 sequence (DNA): TGTGCCAGCAGCTTATATGGGGCTGGAAACACCATATATTTT. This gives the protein CASSLYGAGNTIYF.